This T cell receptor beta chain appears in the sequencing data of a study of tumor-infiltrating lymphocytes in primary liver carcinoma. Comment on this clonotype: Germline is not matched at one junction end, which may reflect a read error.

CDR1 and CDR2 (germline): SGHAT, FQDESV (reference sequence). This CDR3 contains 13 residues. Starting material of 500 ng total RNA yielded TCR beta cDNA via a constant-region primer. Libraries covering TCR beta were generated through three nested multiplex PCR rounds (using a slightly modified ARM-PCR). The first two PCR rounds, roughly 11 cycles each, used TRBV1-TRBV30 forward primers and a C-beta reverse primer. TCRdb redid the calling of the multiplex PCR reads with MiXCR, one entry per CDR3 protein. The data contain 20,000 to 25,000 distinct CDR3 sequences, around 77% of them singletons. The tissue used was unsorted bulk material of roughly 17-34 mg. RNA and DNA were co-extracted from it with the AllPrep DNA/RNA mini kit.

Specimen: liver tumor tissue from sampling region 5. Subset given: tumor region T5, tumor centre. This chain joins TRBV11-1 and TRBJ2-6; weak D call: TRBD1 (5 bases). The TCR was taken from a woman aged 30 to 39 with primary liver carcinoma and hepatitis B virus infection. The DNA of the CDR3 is TGTGCCAATTCACCCTATGGGGCCAACTTCCTGACTTTC. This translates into CANSPYGANFLTF.